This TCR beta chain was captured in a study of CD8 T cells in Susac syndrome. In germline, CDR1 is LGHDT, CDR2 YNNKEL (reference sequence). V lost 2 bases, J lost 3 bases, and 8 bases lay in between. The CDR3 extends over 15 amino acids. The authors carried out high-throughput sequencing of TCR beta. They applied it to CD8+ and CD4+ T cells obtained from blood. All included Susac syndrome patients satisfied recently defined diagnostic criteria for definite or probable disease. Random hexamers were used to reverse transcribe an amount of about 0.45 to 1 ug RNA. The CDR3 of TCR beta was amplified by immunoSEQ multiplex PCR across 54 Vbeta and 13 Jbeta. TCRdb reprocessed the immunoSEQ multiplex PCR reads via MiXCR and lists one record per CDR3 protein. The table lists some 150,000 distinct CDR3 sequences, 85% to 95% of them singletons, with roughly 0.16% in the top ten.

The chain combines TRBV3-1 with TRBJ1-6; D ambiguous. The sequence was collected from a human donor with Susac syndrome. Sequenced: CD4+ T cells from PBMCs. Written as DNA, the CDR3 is TGTGCCAGCAGCCAAATGGACTTCTATAATTCACCCCTCCACTTT. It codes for CASSQMDFYNSPLHF. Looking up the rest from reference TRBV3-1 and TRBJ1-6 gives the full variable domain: DTAVSQTPKYLVTQMGNDKSIKCEQNLGHDTMYWYKQDSKKFLKIMFSYNNKELIINETVPNRFSPKSPDKAHLNLHINSLELGDSAVYFCASSQMDFYNSPLHFGNGTRLTVT.